This T cell receptor (beta chain) was sequenced during a study of shared clonotypes between healthy human individuals. The sample holds one count of this clone. Its antigen is unknown. Assay: immunoSEQ multiplex PCR; the TCRdb copy retains only in-frame clones and omits some. This table holds approximately 2,000,000 clones, around 95% found once. Germline V gives CDR1 SEHNR, CDR2 FQNEAQ (reference sequence). The V end lost 5 bases, the J end lost 4 bases, and 15 bases lay between the germline ends. This CDR3 region has 14 residues. Naivety among CD8 cells was defined by CD45RO negativity and positive CCR7 selection, thereby excluding terminally differentiated effector memory CD45RA+ cells. General observations from the study: Sharing of clonotypes among donors was expected to vary with sequencing depth.

This sequence was found in a man younger than 30 in good health. Some clones in this sample may be carry-over from other donors' samples. The sequencing input was naive CD8+ T cells from PBMCs. V and J are TRBV7-9 and TRBJ2-7; no firm D call. CDR3 DNA sequence: TGTGCCAGCAGCGAACTCCGTGCACCTTACGAGCAGTACTTC. This codes for CASSELRAPYEQYF.